These T cell receptor beta chains were read from a single sample in a study of beta chain features in type 1 diabetes. Here immunoSEQ multiplex PCR was the method, and the copy in TCRdb shows in-frame clones only, minus some. The repertoire holds roughly 300,000 clones, with roughly 8% as singletons. Material: central memory CD4+ T cells from blood. The receptors stem from a woman between 18 and 29 years old in good health. Each CDR3 is given with its conserved first and last residue.

J | V | CDR3
TRBJ2-1 | TRBV18 | CASSPTSGSSEAGYNEQFF
TRBJ1-1 | TRBV29-1 | CSARDSQKGTEAFF
TRBJ1-1 | TRBV7-9 | CASSKDPTFLTEAFF
TRBJ1-3 | TRBV7-9 | CASSLRGTGSGRNTIYF
TRBJ2-5 | TRBV11-2 | CASSIGSTQYF
TRBJ2-1 | TRBV28 | CASSLWGTLNNEQFF
TRBJ2-3 | TRBV15 | CATSRDPTGTDTQYF
TRBJ2-5 | TRBV2 | CASNGLAGILETQYF
TRBJ2-3 | TRBV6-6 | CASSYTGPAQYF
TRBJ1-2 | TRBV18 | CASSPALLRYGYTF
TRBJ2-3 | TRBV7-8 | CASSLELADSDTQYF
TRBJ1-1 | TRBV9 | CASSVGHGTEAFF
TRBJ2-2 | TRBV11-2 | CASSLEPSGTGELFF
TRBJ2-4 | TRBV4-3 | CASSQDLLNIQYF
TRBJ2-1 | TRBV7-9 | CASTPGLSDLNEQFF
TRBJ2-7 | TRBV29-1 | CSVTSGSSYEQYF
TRBJ1-5 | TRBV2 | CASSGQTYQPQHF
TRBJ2-1 | TRBV19 | CASNQGQEYNEQFF
TRBJ2-7 | TRBV5-6 | CASSLFMLGGRYEQYF
TRBJ1-1 | TRBV7-6 | CASSAGLPNTEAFF
TRBJ2-5 | TRBV28 | CASRGTVRGETQYF
TRBJ1-2 | TRBV9 | CASSPRTGVYGYTF
TRBJ1-4 | TRBV28 | CASSLGQANEKLFF
TRBJ1-2 | TRBV14 | CASSQPGSHPAYGYTF
TRBJ2-6 | TRBV2 | CASSGQISGANVLTF
TRBJ2-3 | TRBV9 | CASSPPSGGGTDTQYF
TRBJ2-5 | TRBV5-6 | CASSLDTGGRETQYF
TRBJ1-1 | TRBV7-2 | CASSLTAAGREAFF
TRBJ2-1 | TRBV28 | CASSSLRSGILYNEQFF
TRBJ2-5 | TRBV10-3 | CAAGRGDETQYF
TRBJ2-7 | TRBV10-3 | CAISSQSGRGEQYF
TRBJ2-7 | TRBV18 | CASSREPSTGTIYEQYF
TRBJ2-3 | TRBV29-1 | CSVGGLAGGSLDTQYF
TRBJ2-1 | TRBV18 | CASSESTVYNEQFF
TRBJ2-1 | TRBV10-3 | CATTPGLASDEQFF
TRBJ2-7 | TRBV2 | CASSKGGTSSYEQYF
TRBJ1-2 | TRBV6-6 | CASSPDSNYGYTF
TRBJ2-7 | TRBV9 | CASSVGEGQGGHEQYF
TRBJ2-7 | TRBV6-4 | CASSDHTWGSTYEQYF
TRBJ2-4 | TRBV2 | CASSEGTSGRPQCF
TRBJ1-1 | TRBV7-8 | CASSLAEGIAEAFF
TRBJ2-7 | TRBV25-1 | CASSGSLTYEQYF
TRBJ1-2 | TRBV7-9 | CASSLGGEDYGYTF